This T cell receptor (beta chain) was sequenced in a study of identical twins (dated by TCRdb to about 2016). Notes on the research overall: TCR alpha and beta repertoires from monozygotic twins, unrelated adults of various ages and cord blood were deep-sequenced to test whether fetal clonotypes persist. To rule out contamination, replicate twin experiments were performed at different times with different library preparation protocols.

The paper as a whole reports these results and caveats: Because the same donors could not be followed over many years, the conclusions relied on cross-sectional statistical analysis. In monozygotic twins, out-of-frame TCR alpha sharing was systematically underestimated by recombination models, although the models agreed with sharing between unrelated individuals. In beta out-of-frame sequences, excess twin sharing was weaker, because having fewer shared sequences lowered the signal-to-noise ratio. Compared with coincidental sharing between unrelated individuals, out-of-frame TCR alpha sequences shared between twins showed an excess of sequences with low generation probability. Abundant cord blood beta clonotypes carried fewer insertions; young adult naive repertoires showed a weaker similar trend, while memory repertoires showed none. Zero-insertion analyses could be partly confounded by invariant T cells such as MAIT and iNKT, though diverse VJ usage argued against such confounding for most clonotypes.

Library generation was performed with 5' RACE. The instrument given in TCRdb is Illumina HiSeq 2000. Template switching added a universal primer binding site, and the final cDNA carried a unique molecular identifier that allowed TCR cDNA molecules to be counted accurately. Specific primers in the conserved constant-segment region were used to synthesize first-strand cDNA for the TCR alpha and beta chains. To control for contamination, each cDNA library was double barcoded with a SMART-Mk sample barcode plus Illumina barcodes. TruSeq adapter sequences and Illumina sample barcodes were added in two successive PCR steps. The TCR alpha and beta cDNA libraries were sequenced on the Illumina HiSeq platform using custom primers. The source study handled its data this way. Unique molecular identifiers were extracted from raw reads with MiGEC, and CDR3 positions were determined with MiXCR. Recombination models were inferred per individual with the repgenHMM and IGoR tools using an EM algorithm. Shared clonotypes were analyzed with the tcR package in R, and sharing was normalized by the product of cloneset sizes. Out-of-frame nonproductive sequences were analyzed to study raw recombination free of thymic and clonal selection effects. TCRdb trimmed public reads at Q25 via fastp, called clones via MiXCR and kept in-frame beta chains. Here each entry gathers all rows of one CDR3 protein and keeps the most common genes and DNA. TCRdb, not the authors, supplied the V and J calls. The sample contains about 200,000 distinct CDR3 sequences, approximately 8.3% of them found a single time. The ten largest make up roughly 2% of the sample.

About this clonotype itself: The antigen this receptor binds is unknown. No much larger clone exists at a distance of one base, and base qualities are not known.

The cysteine opens and the phenylalanine closes a CDR3 of 12 amino acids. The read is trimmed to its CDR3 DNA, 36 bases read in frame from base 1. In the germline V gene (reference sequence), CDR1 corresponds to LGHDT and CDR2 to YNNKEL. V loses 4 bases, J loses 4 bases, and the germline ends lie 7 bases apart. All donors were healthy Caucasians. The twin cohort comprised three pairs of female monozygotic twins, all aged roughly 18 to 30 years. Miltenyi CD45RO+ enrichment and human naive T-cell isolation kits were used to isolate memory (CD45RO+) and naive T cells from PBMC. The data also belong to a second study, concerning yellow fever vaccine responses in identical twins. As the second study states: According to the authors, in identical twins the way T cells responded to vaccination appeared partly convergent and partly personalized. Focusing on identical twins, the study followed the T cell clones that responded to the vaccine, and did so with precision.

Sequencing was carried out using memory (CD45RO+) T cells sorted from blood. What this sample's cell subset or site label stands for: CD45RO+ enriched T cells. The receptor was isolated from a woman between 18 and 29 years old in good health. This chain is built from TRBV3-1 and TRBJ1-2, with the D gene too uncertain to name. The DNA sequence is given as TGTGCCAGCAGCCCGGGTGTCTATGGCTACACCTTC. Its protein reads: CASSPGVYGYTF.